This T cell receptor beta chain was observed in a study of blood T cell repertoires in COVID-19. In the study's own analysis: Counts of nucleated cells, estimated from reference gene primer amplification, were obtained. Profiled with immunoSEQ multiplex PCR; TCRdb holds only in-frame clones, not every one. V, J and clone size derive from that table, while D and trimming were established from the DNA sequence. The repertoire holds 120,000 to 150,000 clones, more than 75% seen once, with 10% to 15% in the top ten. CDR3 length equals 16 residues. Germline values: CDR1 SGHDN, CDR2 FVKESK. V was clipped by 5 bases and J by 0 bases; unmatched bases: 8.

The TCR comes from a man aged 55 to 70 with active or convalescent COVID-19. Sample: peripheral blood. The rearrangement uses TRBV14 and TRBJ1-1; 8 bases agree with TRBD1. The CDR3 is CASSEGQGWVNTEAFF. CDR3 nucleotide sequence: TGTGCCAGCAGCGAAGGACAGGGCTGGGTGAACACTGAAGCTTTCTTT.